Listed below are T cell receptor beta chains from one sample, sequenced in a study of T cells in Graves' hyperthyroidism and ophthalmopathy. TCRdb ran MiXCR on the multiplex PCR reads and lists one entry per CDR3 protein. The table lists 550,000 to 650,000 distinct CDR3 sequences, 12% to 15% of them singletons, with about 15% in the top ten. Sequenced sample: blood. The receptors derive from a woman between 40 and 55 years old with Graves' hyperthyroidism. CDR3s leave out the opening cysteine and the closing phenylalanine or tryptophan. The order of the fields is V gene, CDR3 length, J gene, CDR3 protein.

V gene: TRBV28
CDR3 length: 11
J gene: TRBJ1-4
CDR3 protein: ASSPPREGKLF

V gene: TRBV19
CDR3 length: 12
J gene: TRBJ2-3
CDR3 protein: ASSKRFSTDTQY

V gene: TRBV20-1
CDR3 length: 11
J gene: TRBJ1-5
CDR3 protein: SARETANQPQH

V gene: TRBV3-1
CDR3 length: 11
J gene: TRBJ1-1
CDR3 protein: ASSQAWDRGAF

V gene: TRBV7-8
CDR3 length: 12
J gene: TRBJ2-7
CDR3 protein: ASSPSAQYYEQH

V gene: TRBV10-2
CDR3 length: 11
J gene: TRBJ2-2
CDR3 protein: ASRLTATGELF

V gene: TRBV7-9
CDR3 length: 16
J gene: TRBJ2-3
CDR3 protein: ASSLVSSTFRDTDTQY

V gene: TRBV3-1
CDR3 length: 13
J gene: TRBJ2-5
CDR3 protein: ASSQDRMGGRPEY

V gene: TRBV3-1
CDR3 length: 12
J gene: TRBJ1-1
CDR3 protein: ASSLQRGTTEAF

V gene: TRBV19
CDR3 length: 12
J gene: TRBJ2-3
CDR3 protein: ASMVRGSTDTQY

V gene: TRBV10-3
CDR3 length: 14
J gene: TRBJ1-2
CDR3 protein: AISDYPETGSMGYT

V gene: TRBV10-3
CDR3 length: 8
J gene: TRBJ2-3
CDR3 protein: ATATDTQY

V gene: TRBV12-5
CDR3 length: 11
J gene: TRBJ2-1
CDR3 protein: ASGLGRTDEQF

V gene: TRBV5-8
CDR3 length: 14
J gene: TRBJ2-2
CDR3 protein: ASSQGLLLDTGELF

V gene: TRBV19
CDR3 length: 15
J gene: TRBJ1-5
CDR3 protein: ASSGPGQTKLYQPQH

V gene: TRBV29-1
CDR3 length: 13
J gene: TRBJ2-1
CDR3 protein: SVRRQGDSYNEQF

V gene: TRBV14
CDR3 length: 11
J gene: TRBJ2-3
CDR3 protein: ASRALSTDTQY

V gene: TRBV24-1
CDR3 length: 13
J gene: TRBJ2-3
CDR3 protein: ATSEIRDNTDTQY

V gene: TRBV15
CDR3 length: 13
J gene: TRBJ1-5
CDR3 protein: ATSRHNPTGQPQH

V gene: TRBV12-3/TRBV12-4
CDR3 length: 15
J gene: TRBJ2-7
CDR3 protein: ASSFGQGATLSYEQY

V gene: TRBV24-1
CDR3 length: 15
J gene: TRBJ1-5
CDR3 protein: ATSDLAGTGGDQPQH

V gene: TRBV18
CDR3 length: 10
J gene: TRBJ2-1
CDR3 protein: ASSPKGDEQF

V gene: TRBV6-2/TRBV6-3
CDR3 length: 11
J gene: TRBJ2-5
CDR3 protein: ASSFAGAETQY

V gene: TRBV6-8
CDR3 length: 9
J gene: TRBJ2-7
CDR3 protein: ASSPGCWQY

V gene: TRBV7-2
CDR3 length: 14
J gene: TRBJ1-2
CDR3 protein: ASSLVGSGGNWGYT

V gene: TRBV5-1
CDR3 length: 14
J gene: TRBJ2-1
CDR3 protein: ASSLWTGGSYNEQF

V gene: TRBV5-1
CDR3 length: 13
J gene: TRBJ2-1
CDR3 protein: ASSLGTGQGGEQF

V gene: TRBV2
CDR3 length: 11
J gene: TRBJ2-2
CDR3 protein: ANSELASGELF

V gene: TRBV10-3
CDR3 length: 9
J gene: TRBJ2-7
CDR3 protein: AIAQDYEQY

V gene: TRBV5-1
CDR3 length: 12
J gene: TRBJ2-5
CDR3 protein: ASSVGQGEETQY

V gene: TRBV5-1
CDR3 length: 12
J gene: TRBJ2-2
CDR3 protein: ATRLTVNTGELF

V gene: TRBV27
CDR3 length: 11
J gene: TRBJ2-2
CDR3 protein: ASSFAETGELF

V gene: TRBV28
CDR3 length: 13
J gene: TRBJ2-6
CDR3 protein: ALGQGGSGANVLT

V gene: TRBV5-1
CDR3 length: 10
J gene: TRBJ2-5
CDR3 protein: ASSPQQETQY

V gene: TRBV6-1
CDR3 length: 13
J gene: TRBJ1-1
CDR3 protein: ASSESGNEGPEAF

V gene: TRBV19
CDR3 length: 12
J gene: TRBJ2-7
CDR3 protein: ASSRTGGMYEQY

V gene: TRBV30
CDR3 length: 11
J gene: TRBJ2-2
CDR3 protein: AWNRGRTGELF

V gene: TRBV6-1
CDR3 length: 12
J gene: TRBJ2-1
CDR3 protein: ASRTGTGGNEQF

V gene: TRBV5-1
CDR3 length: 13
J gene: TRBJ1-5
CDR3 protein: ASSLDSRLGQPQH

V gene: TRBV6-1
CDR3 length: 16
J gene: TRBJ1-2
CDR3 protein: ASSDNSQDYKRDYGYT

V gene: TRBV19
CDR3 length: 13
J gene: TRBJ1-5
CDR3 protein: ASSIVGLEDQPQH

V gene: TRBV5-1
CDR3 length: 13
J gene: TRBJ2-3
CDR3 protein: ASSPDRGLTDTQY

V gene: TRBV29-1
CDR3 length: 13
J gene: TRBJ1-2
CDR3 protein: SVEDLGDTVDGYT

V gene: TRBV6-1
CDR3 length: 12
J gene: TRBJ2-3
CDR3 protein: ASSPSQGTDTQY

V gene: TRBV24-1
CDR3 length: 11
J gene: TRBJ1-1
CDR3 protein: AIQGQGNTEAF

V gene: TRBV2
CDR3 length: 10
J gene: TRBJ2-3
CDR3 protein: ASSTYTDTQY

V gene: TRBV7-9
CDR3 length: 10
J gene: TRBJ2-7
CDR3 protein: ATGTGGDEQY

V gene: TRBV5-1
CDR3 length: 18
J gene: TRBJ2-2
CDR3 protein: ASSLGTSGRALRNTGELF